This T cell receptor beta chain was captured in a study of blood T cell repertoires in COVID-19. Sequenced by immunoSEQ multiplex PCR; TCRdb stores in-frame clones only, minus some. The table has fewer than 700,000 clones, 70% to 90% seen once. The CDR3 runs 17 residues. Trimming took off 5 bases at V and 12 bases at J, with 28 bases between the two ends. Germline values: CDR1 SGHVS, CDR2 FQNEAQ. The chain employs TRBV7-8 and TRBJ1-4, with D tentatively TRBD1 (5 bases). This receptor was taken from a woman in her 50s with COVID-19, enrolled during active disease. Sequencing used peripheral blood. CDR3 DNA: TGTGCCAGCAGCCCGCAGGAGGGGTTCACCAGGGCCGAGGAACTGTTTTTT. It encodes CASSPQEGFTRAEELFF.